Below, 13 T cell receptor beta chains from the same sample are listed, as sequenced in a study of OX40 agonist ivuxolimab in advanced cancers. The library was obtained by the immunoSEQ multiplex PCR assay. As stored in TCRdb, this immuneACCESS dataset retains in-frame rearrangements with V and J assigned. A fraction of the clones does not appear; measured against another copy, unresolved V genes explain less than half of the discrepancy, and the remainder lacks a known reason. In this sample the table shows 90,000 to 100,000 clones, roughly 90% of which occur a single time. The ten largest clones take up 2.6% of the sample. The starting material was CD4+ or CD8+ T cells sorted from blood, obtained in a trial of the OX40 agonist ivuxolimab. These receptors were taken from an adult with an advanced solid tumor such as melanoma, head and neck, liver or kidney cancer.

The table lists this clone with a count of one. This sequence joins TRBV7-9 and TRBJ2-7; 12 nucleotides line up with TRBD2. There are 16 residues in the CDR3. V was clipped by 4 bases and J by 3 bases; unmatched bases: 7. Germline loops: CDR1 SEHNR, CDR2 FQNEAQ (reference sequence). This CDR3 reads CASSSGLAGLLYEQYF. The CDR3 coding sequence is TGTGCCAGCAGCTCGGGACTAGCGGGCCTCCTCTACGAGCAGTACTTC.

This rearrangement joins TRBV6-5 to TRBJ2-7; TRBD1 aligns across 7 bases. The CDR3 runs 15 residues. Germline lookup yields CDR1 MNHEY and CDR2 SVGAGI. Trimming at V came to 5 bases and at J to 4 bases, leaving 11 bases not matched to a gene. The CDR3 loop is CASSPGTVGFYEQYF. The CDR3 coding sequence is TGTGCCAGCAGTCCTGGGACAGTGGGGTTTTACGAGCAGTACTTC.

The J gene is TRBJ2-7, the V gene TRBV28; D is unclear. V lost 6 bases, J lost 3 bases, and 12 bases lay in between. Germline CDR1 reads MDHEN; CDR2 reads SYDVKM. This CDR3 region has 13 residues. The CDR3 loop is CASSLTLGYEQYF. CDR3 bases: TGTGCCAGCAGCTTGACACTTGGCTACGAGCAGTACTTC.

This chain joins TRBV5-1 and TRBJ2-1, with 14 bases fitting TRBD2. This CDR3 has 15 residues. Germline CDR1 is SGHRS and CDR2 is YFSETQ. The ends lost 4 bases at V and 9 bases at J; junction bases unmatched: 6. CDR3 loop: CASSPGLAGGVEQFF. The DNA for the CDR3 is TGCGCCAGCAGCCCTGGACTAGCGGGAGGCGTTGAGCAGTTCTTC.

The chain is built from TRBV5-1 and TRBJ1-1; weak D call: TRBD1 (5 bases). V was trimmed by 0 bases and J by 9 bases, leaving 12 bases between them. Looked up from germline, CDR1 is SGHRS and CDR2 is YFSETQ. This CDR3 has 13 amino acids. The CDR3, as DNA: TGCGCCAGCAGCTTGGTTCAGGGAGGCAAAGCTTTCTTT. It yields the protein CASSLVQGGKAFF.

DNA for the CDR3: TGTGCCAGCAGCCAGTACTTCGCGGGAGAGAGGCAAGAGACCCAGTACTTC. This gives the protein CASSQYFAGERQETQYF. The chain recombines TRBV7-8 with TRBJ2-5, with 7 positions matching TRBD2. The CDR3 totals 17 residues. The J segment lost 2 bases and the V segment lost 5 bases, leaving 14 bases of the junction unmatched. Looked up from germline, CDR1 is SGHVS and CDR2 is FQNEAQ.

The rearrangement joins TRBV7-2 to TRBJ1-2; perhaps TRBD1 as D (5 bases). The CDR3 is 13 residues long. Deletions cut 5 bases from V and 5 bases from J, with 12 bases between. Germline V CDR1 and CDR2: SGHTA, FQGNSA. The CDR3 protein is CASSLQGLYGYTF. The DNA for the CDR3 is TGTGCCAGCAGCCTCCAGGGACTTTATGGCTACACCTTC.

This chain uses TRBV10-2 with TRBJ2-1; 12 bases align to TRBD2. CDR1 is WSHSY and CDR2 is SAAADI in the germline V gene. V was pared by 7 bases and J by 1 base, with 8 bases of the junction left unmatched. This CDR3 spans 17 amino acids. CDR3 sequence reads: CASTETSGRPSYNEQFF. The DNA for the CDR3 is TGCGCCAGCACCGAGACTAGCGGGAGACCATCCTACAATGAGCAGTTCTTC.

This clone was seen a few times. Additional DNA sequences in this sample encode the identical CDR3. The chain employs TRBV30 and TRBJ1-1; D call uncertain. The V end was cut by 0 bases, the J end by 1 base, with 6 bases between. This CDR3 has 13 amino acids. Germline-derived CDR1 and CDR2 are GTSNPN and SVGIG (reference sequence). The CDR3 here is CAWSVGGNTEAFF. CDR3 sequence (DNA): TGTGCCTGGAGTGTCGGCGGGAACACTGAAGCTTTCTTT.

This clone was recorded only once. This chain's CDR3 is CASDGYTF. CDR3 nucleotide sequence: TGTGCCAGCGATGGCTACACCTTC. The rearrangement joins TRBV6-5 to TRBJ1-2, with D unresolved. V was shortened by 8 bases and J by 6 bases, with 1 base between the two germline ends. The CDR3 totals 8 residues. Germline CDR1 reads MNHEY; CDR2 reads SVGAGI.

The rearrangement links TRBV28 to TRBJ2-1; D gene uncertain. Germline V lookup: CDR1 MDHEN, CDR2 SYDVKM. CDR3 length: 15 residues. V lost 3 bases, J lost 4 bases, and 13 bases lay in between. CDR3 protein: CASSLVIDLYNEQFF. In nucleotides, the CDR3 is TGTGCCAGCAGTTTGGTCATAGACTTGTACAATGAGCAGTTCTTC.

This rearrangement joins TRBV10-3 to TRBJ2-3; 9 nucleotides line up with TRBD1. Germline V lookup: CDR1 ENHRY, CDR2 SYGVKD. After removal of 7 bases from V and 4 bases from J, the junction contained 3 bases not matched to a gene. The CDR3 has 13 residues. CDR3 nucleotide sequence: TGTGCCATCACGGGACAGGGAGCAGATACGCAGTATTTT. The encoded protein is CAITGQGADTQYF.

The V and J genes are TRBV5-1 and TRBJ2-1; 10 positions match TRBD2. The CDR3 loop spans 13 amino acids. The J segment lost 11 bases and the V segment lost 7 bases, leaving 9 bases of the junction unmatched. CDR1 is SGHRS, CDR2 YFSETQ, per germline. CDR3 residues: CASGSQREGKQFF. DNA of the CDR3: TGCGCCAGCGGTTCGCAGCGGGAGGGGAAGCAGTTCTTC.